A selection of T cell receptor beta chains follows, all from one sample in a study of cytomegalovirus exposure and HLA in healthy donors. TCRdb keeps only in-frame clones here, not all; method: immunoSEQ multiplex PCR. The table records 95,000 to 150,000 clones, 75% to 85% of them present only once. The sequenced material came from PBMCs. The receptors come from a female donor in good health and CMV-seropositive. Both conserved end residues are part of each CDR3. The D gene is left open where the match is weak. Clone size is stated in some rows and not others, as once, few, many or a class when expanded.

J gene: TRBJ2-7; clone size: .; V gene: TRBV19; D gene: .; CDR3 DNA: TGTGCCAGTTCCACTACAGGGTTCTCCTACGAGCAGTACTTC; CDR3 protein: CASSTTGFSYEQYF
J gene: TRBJ2-5; clone size: once; V gene: TRBV6-5; D gene: .; CDR3 DNA: TGTGCCAGCACCCGGAGGACCCAAGAGACCCAGTACTTC; CDR3 protein: CASTRRTQETQYF
J gene: TRBJ1-2; clone size: once; V gene: TRBV30; D gene: .; CDR3 DNA: TGTGCCTGGACTACTAGAGGGGGTTATGGCTACACCTTC; CDR3 protein: CAWTTRGGYGYTF
J gene: TRBJ2-3; clone size: once; V gene: TRBV9; D gene: TRBD2; CDR3 DNA: TGTGCCAGCAGCTGGGGGGGGATAGATACGCAGTATTTT; CDR3 protein: CASSWGGIDTQYF
J gene: TRBJ1-3; clone size: .; V gene: TRBV9; D gene: TRBD1; CDR3 DNA: TGTGCCAGCAGCGTAGCGACAGGGGCCTCTGGAAACACCATATATTTT; CDR3 protein: CASSVATGASGNTIYF
J gene: TRBJ1-6; clone size: .; V gene: TRBV4-1; D gene: .; CDR3 DNA: TGCGCCAGCAGCCACCGACTAGGGGTTGGTGGGCCACCCTCACCCCTCCACTTT; CDR3 protein: CASSHRLGVGGPPSPLHF
J gene: TRBJ2-1; clone size: .; V gene: TRBV7-8; D gene: TRBD1; CDR3 DNA: TGTGCCAGCAGCGCGGGGGACAGGGTTATAGGCAATGAGCAGTTCTTC; CDR3 protein: CASSAGDRVIGNEQFF
J gene: TRBJ1-1; clone size: .; V gene: TRBV19; D gene: .; CDR3 DNA: TGTGCCAGTAGTATATCGGGGGCTGAAGCTTTCTTT; CDR3 protein: CASSISGAEAFF
J gene: TRBJ2-3; clone size: .; V gene: TRBV6-1; D gene: TRBD2; CDR3 DNA: TGTGCCAGCAGTGTGGGCGGGGGGACAGATACGCAGTATTTT; CDR3 protein: CASSVGGGTDTQYF
J gene: TRBJ1-3; clone size: .; V gene: TRBV11-1; D gene: .; CDR3 DNA: TGTGCCAGCAGCCATTCGGGAACTGGAAACACCATATATTTT; CDR3 protein: CASSHSGTGNTIYF
J gene: TRBJ1-6; clone size: few; V gene: TRBV10-3; D gene: .; CDR3 DNA: TGTGCCATCAGTGCTCTGAAGCCAGGGTATAATTCACCCCTTCACTTT; CDR3 protein: CAISALKPGYNSPLHF